This paragraph reports one T cell receptor beta chain. The sample comes from a study of T cells expressing NK-cell markers. TCRdb derives one entry per CDR3 protein from the 5' RACE reads, leaving out DNA. The sample holds fewer than 400,000 distinct CDR3 sequences. This CDR3 is 14 amino acids long. Germline V CDR1 and CDR2: SGHTA, FQGNSA. The source is a man aged 18-70 years in good health. This sequence joins TRBV7-2 and TRBJ2-2; TCRdb outputs TRBD1, but without DNA this stays unchecked. The material sequenced was blood T cells: a sorted CD56 or NKG2C T cell subset, CD4+ or CD8+ T cells, or bulk PBMC T cells (not recorded which). The CDR3 sequence: CASVFGAYTGELFF.